The rows below give T cell receptor beta chains drawn from one sample of a study of siplizumab effects on memory and regulatory T cells. Assay: immunoSEQ multiplex PCR; the TCRdb copy retains only in-frame clones and omits some. The sample holds some 96,000 clones, approximately 94% seen once. Sequenced material: non-Treg CD4+ T cells sorted from blood. The receptors stem from a human donor in good health. Each CDR3 is given with its conserved first and last residue. D genes are given only for firm matches. Clone size is shown for a subset of rows, as once, few, many or a class of expanded clone.

d_call	v_call	j_call	clone_size	cdr3_aa	cdr3_nt
TRBD2	TRBV7-2	TRBJ2-3	.	CASSFRAGGPTDTQYF	TGTGCCAGCAGCTTCCGAGCGGGAGGGCCGACAGATACGCAGTATTTT
.	TRBV2	TRBJ1-5	.	CASSLSINSNQPQHF	TGTGCCAGCAGTCTTAGCATAAATAGCAATCAGCCCCAGCATTTT
TRBD1	TRBV2	TRBJ1-6	.	CASSWDRGSYNSPLHF	TGTGCCAGCAGTTGGGACAGGGGTAGCTATAATTCACCCCTCCACTTT
.	TRBV11-2	TRBJ2-1	.	CASSYQVGVSYNEQFF	TGTGCCAGCAGCTACCAAGTAGGTGTATCCTACAATGAGCAGTTCTTC
TRBD2	TRBV11-3	TRBJ2-3	.	CASSFSGIPDTQYF	TGTGCCAGCAGCTTTAGCGGGATCCCAGATACGCAGTATTTT
.	TRBV30	TRBJ2-5	.	CAWSVGETQYF	TGTGCCTGGAGTGTAGGAGAGACCCAGTACTTC
TRBD1	TRBV19	TRBJ2-1	.	CASSFNPGQVNNEQFF	TGTGCCAGTAGTTTTAACCCGGGACAGGTCAATAATGAGCAGTTCTTC
TRBD2	TRBV6-1	TRBJ2-7	.	CASRGDYYEQYF	TGTGCCAGCCGGGGGGACTACTACGAGCAGTACTTC
.	TRBV7-9	TRBJ2-7	.	CASSFSGGSYEQYF	TGTGCCAGCAGCTTTTCTGGGGGCTCCTACGAGCAGTACTTC
.	TRBV21-1	TRBJ2-1	.	CASSNLGQAEGEQFF	TGTGCCAGCAGCAATCTTGGGCAGGCCGAAGGTGAGCAGTTCTTC
.	TRBV14	TRBJ2-5	.	CASSDLWGQETQYF	TGTGCCAGCAGCGACCTTTGGGGCCAAGAGACCCAGTACTTC
.	TRBV28	TRBJ2-7	.	CASRSPGPLGYEQYF	TGTGCCAGTCGATCCCCGGGACCCTTGGGGTACGAGCAGTACTTC
.	TRBV5-6	TRBJ1-5	.	CASSIPPIVPHSNQPQHF	TGTGCCAGCAGCATCCCCCCGATTGTTCCCCATAGCAATCAGCCCCAGCATTTT
.	TRBV9	TRBJ2-2	.	CASSSHRPGAPGELFF	TGTGCCAGCAGCTCGCACCGACCTGGTGCTCCCGGGGAGCTGTTTTTT
.	TRBV10-3	TRBJ1-3	.	CAISVGSSGNTIYF	TGTGCCATCAGTGTCGGTTCCTCTGGAAACACCATATATTTT
.	TRBV5-8	TRBJ1-5	.	CASSLGHPNQPQHF	TGTGCCAGCAGCTTAGGACATCCCAATCAGCCCCAGCATTTT
.	TRBV6-1	TRBJ2-2	.	CASTFRGENTGELFF	TGTGCCAGCACTTTCAGAGGGGAAAACACCGGGGAGCTGTTTTTT
TRBD2	TRBV5-8	TRBJ2-2	.	CASSPTSAYTGELFF	TGTGCCAGCAGCCCCACTAGCGCTTACACCGGGGAGCTGTTTTTT
.	TRBV19	TRBJ2-4	.	CASSIGQTAKNIQYF	TGTGCCAGTAGTATAGGTCAGACGGCCAAAAACATTCAGTACTTC
.	TRBV19	TRBJ1-1	.	CASSNQIDTEAFF	TGTGCCAGTAGTAACCAAATTGACACTGAAGCTTTCTTT
.	TRBV6-4	TRBJ2-1	.	CASSKDWISSYNEQFF	TGTGCCAGCAGTAAGGACTGGATTAGCTCCTACAATGAGCAGTTCTTC
.	TRBV5-5	TRBJ2-3	.	CASSLGQADTQYF	TGTGCCAGCAGCTTGGGACAGGCAGATACGCAGTATTTT
TRBD1	TRBV7-3	TRBJ2-3	.	CASSSTGQGIDTQYF	TGTGCCAGCAGCTCCACGGGACAGGGGATAGATACGCAGTATTTT
.	TRBV6-5	TRBJ1-5	once	CASSSTDRYNQPQHF	TGTGCCAGCAGTTCCACAGACAGGTACAATCAGCCCCAGCATTTT
.	TRBV25-1	TRBJ2-3	.	CASSEYGNRPSTDTQYF	TGTGCCAGCAGTGAATATGGGAATAGGCCAAGCACAGATACGCAGTATTTT
.	TRBV2	TRBJ1-1	.	CASSERAKDTEAFF	TGTGCCAGCAGTGAAAGGGCGAAGGACACTGAAGCTTTCTTT
TRBD2	TRBV27	TRBJ2-2	.	CASSFGGFGELFF	TGTGCCAGCAGTTTCGGGGGGTTCGGGGAGCTGTTTTTT
.	TRBV5-1	TRBJ1-1	.	CASSLGSMNTEAFF	TGCGCCAGCAGCTTGGGGAGCATGAACACTGAAGCTTTCTTT
TRBD1	TRBV18	TRBJ2-7	.	CASSPGTGAYEQYF	TGTGCCAGCTCGCCCGGGACAGGGGCCTACGAGCAGTACTTC
TRBD1	TRBV7-3	TRBJ1-1	.	CASSLMGQGITEAFF	TGTGCCAGCAGCTTAATGGGACAGGGGATCACTGAAGCTTTCTTT
TRBD1	TRBV4-2	TRBJ1-5	.	CASSQEPRQGQPQHF	TGTGCCAGCAGCCAAGAGCCCCGACAGGGCCAGCCCCAGCATTTT